These 13 T cell receptor beta chains originate from one sample sequenced in a study of graft-versus-host responses after intestinal transplantation. Repertoires were generated with immunoSEQ multiplex PCR, while TCRdb's copy carries only in-frame clones and drops some. This sample has tens of thousands of clones, with roughly 87% found just once. No antigens are known for them. The specimen was unstimulated CD8+ T cells sorted from spleen or lymph node cells, collected before intestinal transplant. All receptors derive from a human donor who received an intestinal transplant.

The rearrangement links TRBV19 to TRBJ2-2; 7 nucleotides line up with TRBD1. Germline CDR1 reads LNHDA; CDR2 reads SQIVND (reference sequence). Trimming took 6 bases from V and 0 from J; bases not matched to a gene: 10. The CDR3 totals 17 residues. The CDR3 reads CASSHRPGTANTGELFF. For the CDR3, the DNA is TGTGCCAGTAGCCACAGACCCGGGACAGCGAACACCGGGGAGCTGTTTTTT. The full variable domain, in which reference TRBV19 and TRBJ2-2 provide the parts outside the CDR3, is DGGITQSPKYLFRKEGQNVTLSCEQNLNHDAMYWYRQDPGQGLRLIYYSQIVNDFQKGDIAEGYSVSREKKESFPLTVTSAQKNPTAFYLCASSHRPGTANTGELFFGEGSRLTVL.

The rearrangement uses TRBV7-9 and TRBJ1-2; tentatively, D is TRBD1 (6 bases). CDR3 size: 14 residues. Trimming took 4 bases from V and 3 from J, leaving 12 bases between them. Germline CDR1 and CDR2: SEHNR and FQNEAQ (reference sequence). As DNA, the CDR3 is TGTGCCAGCAGCTCGGGGGGGCAGTACTATGGCTACACCTTC. Its translation: CASSSGGQYYGYTF. The full variable domain, with the rest looked up from reference TRBV7-9 and TRBJ1-2, is DTGVSQNPRHKITKRGQNVTFRCDPISEHNRLYWYRQTLGQGPEFLTYFQNEAQLEKSRLLSDRFSAERPKGSFSTLEIQRTEQGDSAMYLCASSSGGQYYGYTFGSGTRLTVV.

The sample holds one count of this clone. This chain links TRBV6-5 with TRBJ1-1; D remains unclear. The germline CDR1 and CDR2 sequences are MNHEY and SVGAGI. With 2 bases removed from V and 0 bases from J, the gap between germline ends came to 10 bases. The CDR3 is 15 amino acids. The CDR3: CASSYRQIMNTEAFF. Here the CDR3 DNA reads TGTGCCAGCAGTTACAGACAAATTATGAACACTGAAGCTTTCTTT.

The gene calls are TRBV27 and TRBJ2-2, with D possibly matching TRBD2 (7 bases). Germline CDR1 and CDR2: MNHEY and SMNVEV (reference sequence). V was clipped by 2 bases and J by 2 bases, with 9 bases between them. The CDR3 is made up of 15 amino acids. CDR3 in DNA: TGTGCCAGCAGTTTAGCGGGGGCCAACACCGGGGAGCTGTTTTTT. Residues: CASSLAGANTGELFF.

This clone was observed once. This rearrangement joins TRBV11-2 to TRBJ1-1; 8 bases are a match to TRBD1. CDR1 SGHAT and CDR2 FQNNGV come from the germline V gene. Trimming removed 8 bases from V and 3 bases from J; junction bases left unmatched: 14. CDR3 length equals 16 residues. CDR3 coding DNA: TGTGCCAGCTCCACCGGACAGGGAGTCGGCTACACTGAAGCTTTCTTT. Protein sequence: CASSTGQGVGYTEAFF.

V is TRBV27 and J is TRBJ2-5, with D perhaps TRBD2 (6 bases). The J call may not be correct, given that the DNA end is closer to TRBJ2-7. This CDR3 has 13 amino acids. Germline V CDR1 and CDR2: MNHEY, SMNVEV (reference sequence). CDR3 DNA: TGTGCCAGCAGTCCCGGGACTGACTACGAGCAGTACTTC. Its translation is CASSPGTDYEQYF.

J is TRBJ2-3 and V is TRBV29-1, with TRBD1 as a possible D gene (6 bases). CDR3 length: 14 residues. V shed 2 bases and J shed 2 bases, with 11 bases lying between them. The V gene's germline CDR1 is SQVTM and CDR2 ANQGSEA. The CDR3 bases are TGCAGCGTTGAACTGGACAGCCCCACAGATACGCAGTATTTT. It is translated as CSVELDSPTDTQYF.

The rearrangement uses TRBV9 and TRBJ2-5; the D gene is possibly TRBD1 (6 bases). The CDR3 consists of 15 residues. V was pared by 2 bases and J by 4 bases, with 15 bases between. The V gene's germline CDR1 is SGDLS and CDR2 YYNGEE. CDR3 coding DNA: TGTGCCAGCAGCGTGGGGGCAGGGTTGGGAGAGACCCAGTACTTC. This encodes CASSVGAGLGETQYF.

The chain joins TRBV9 to TRBJ2-7; TRBD1 matches 7 bases. Unmatched junction bases numbered 3, after V lost 0 bases and J lost 3 bases. Germline CDR1 SGDLS, CDR2 YYNGEE. CDR3 size: 14 residues. Here the CDR3 reads CASSVGDSDYEQYF. DNA for the CDR3: TGTGCCAGCAGCGTAGGGGACAGTGACTACGAGCAGTACTTC.

The genes are TRBV13 and TRBJ1-2, with 8 bases matching TRBD1. The V segment lost 5 bases and the J segment 4 bases; nucleotides outside the gene matches: 9. Per germline, CDR1 PRHDT and CDR2 FYEKMQ (reference sequence). The CDR3 spans 15 residues. The chain's CDR3 is CASSPIGTGPYGYTF. CDR3 DNA sequence: TGTGCCAGCAGCCCCATCGGGACAGGCCCCTATGGCTACACCTTC.

The chain links TRBV27 to TRBJ2-5, with 8 nucleotides matching TRBD2. The J call is in doubt because the DNA end fits TRBJ2-7 better. The CDR3 loop spans 16 amino acids. CDR1 is MNHEY, CDR2 SMNVEV, per germline (reference sequence). This CDR3 is CASSFGRAGGSYEQYF. DNA of the CDR3: TGTGCCAGCAGTTTTGGTCGGGCGGGGGGCTCCTACGAGCAGTACTTC.

V and J are TRBV6-5 and TRBJ2-7; weak D call: TRBD1 (5 bases). Trimming took 5 bases from V and 3 from J, leaving 11 bases between them. CDR3 length: 13 amino acids. Germline V CDR1 and CDR2: MNHEY, SVGAGI. Here the CDR3 reads CASSQDRGYEQYF. CDR3 sequence (DNA): TGTGCCAGCAGTCAAGACAGAGGCTACGAGCAGTACTTC.

In nucleotides, the CDR3 is TGTGCCAGCACCGGGGAACTTAACTATGGCTACACCTTC. This encodes CASTGELNYGYTF. This chain connects TRBV2 to TRBJ1-2; D unresolved. The CDR3 is 13 amino acids. The V gene lost 7 bases and the J gene lost 1 base, with 10 bases spanning the gap. CDR1 and CDR2 from the germline V gene are SNHLY and FYNNEI.